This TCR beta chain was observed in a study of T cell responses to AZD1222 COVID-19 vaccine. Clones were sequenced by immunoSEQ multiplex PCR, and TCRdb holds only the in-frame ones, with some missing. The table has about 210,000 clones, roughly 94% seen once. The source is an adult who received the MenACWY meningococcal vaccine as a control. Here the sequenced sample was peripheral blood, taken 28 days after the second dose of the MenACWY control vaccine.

The CDR3: CASSSTSGQPYEQYF. CDR3 DNA sequence: TGTGCCAGCAGTTCTACCAGTGGGCAGCCCTACGAGCAGTACTTC. The chain employs TRBV6-2 or TRBV6-3 and TRBJ2-7; unclear D gene. Germline V gives CDR1 MNHEY, CDR2 SVGEGT. CDR3 size: 15 residues. Trimming took 4 bases from V and 2 from J, leaving 15 bases between them.